The 4 T cell receptor beta chains reported below all come from one sample, sequenced in a study of cytomegalovirus exposure and HLA in healthy donors. This table comes from immunoSEQ multiplex PCR, and its TCRdb copy is limited to in-frame clones, with some not included. The table shows 190,000 or so clones, with roughly 84% occurring only once. The sequenced material came from PBMCs. The receptors originated from a woman aged 18-29 years in good health and CMV-seropositive.

The chain has TRBV7-2 and TRBJ1-5; the D gene is possibly TRBD1 (5 bases). This CDR3 comprises 15 residues. Germline values: CDR1 SGHTA, CDR2 FQGNSA. Trimming left V 5 bases short and J 4 bases short, with 15 bases between. Written as DNA, the CDR3 is TGTGCCAGCAGCCGGAGGGACGGAGGTAATCAGCCCCAGCATTTT. Its protein is CASSRRDGGNQPQHF.

The chain couples TRBV2 to TRBJ2-5; 15 bases agree with TRBD2. V gave up 7 bases and J gave up 5 bases; unmatched junction bases: 8. Germline CDR1 SNHLY, CDR2 FYNNEI. The CDR3 is 16 residues long. The CDR3 nucleotides are TGTGCCAGCACCCCGGGACTAGCGGGGGGAGGCGAGACCCAGTACTTC. It translates to CASTPGLAGGGETQYF.

The V and J genes are TRBV19 and TRBJ1-5, with a weak D call TRBD1 (6 bases). Germline-derived CDR1 and CDR2 are LNHDA and SQIVND (reference sequence). CDR3 size: 18 residues. V lost 3 bases and J lost 6, with 24 bases in between. The CDR3 sequence is CASSITTGGSEMGQPQHF. In nucleotides, the CDR3 is TGTGCCAGTAGTATTACGACAGGTGGCAGCGAAATGGGTCAGCCCCAGCATTTT.

V and J are TRBV13 and TRBJ2-7; the match to TRBD1 covers 8 bases. Germline V lookup: CDR1 PRHDT, CDR2 FYEKMQ (reference sequence). The CDR3 has 15 residues. Losses at the gene ends were 8 bases for V and 3 bases for J; bases not matched to a gene: 12. DNA of the CDR3: TGTGCCAGCCAAAGAGGACAGGGTAAGATCTACGAGCAGTACTTC. It translates to CASQRGQGKIYEQYF.